This is a list of T cell receptor beta chains from one sample in a study of response to subunit inactivated influenza vaccine. Each CDR3 protein gets one entry after TCRdb re-called the RT-PCR reads with MiXCR. This sample carries more than 550,000 distinct CDR3 sequences, roughly 12% of them seen once, and the ten largest clones take about 10%. The same data also contributed to another study, on T cells expressing NK-cell markers.

Here the sequenced sample was PBMCs from blood, taken on the day of vaccination. The receptors shown here come from a man aged 45-65 years who received an inactivated influenza vaccine. Both conserved end residues are part of each CDR3. The D gene is left open where the match is weak. Clone size, where shown, is once, few, many, or a class for clones that have expanded.

D	size	V	J	DNA	CDR3
.	.	TRBV7-9	TRBJ2-4	TGTGCCAGCAGTTTCGGAGCGGACAGCCGGGACAAAAACATTCAGTACTTC	CASSFGADSRDKNIQYF
TRBD2	few	TRBV5-1	TRBJ2-1	TGCGCCAGCAGCACCGGCGGGAGTGTGGTGGCCAATGAGCAGTTCTTC	CASSTGGSVVANEQFF
.	.	TRBV19	TRBJ2-5	TGTGCCAGTAGGGACAGAAAAGAGACCCAGTACTTC	CASRDRKETQYF
.	few	TRBV20-1	TRBJ2-3	TGCAGTGCTAGAGTCGCGGGGAGGACAGATACGCAGTATTTT	CSARVAGRTDTQYF
.	few	TRBV5-1	TRBJ1-1	TGCGCCAGCACGAGGTCGGGCACTGAAGCTTTCTTT	CASTRSGTEAFF
.	.	TRBV5-1	TRBJ2-5	TGCGCCAGCAGCTTGGCCTATAGTGAGACCCAGTACTTC	CASSLAYSETQYF
.	.	TRBV15	TRBJ1-1	TGTGCCACCAGCAGAGATCTATGGCAGATGAACACTGAAGCTTTCTTT	CATSRDLWQMNTEAFF
.	.	TRBV25-1	TRBJ2-7	TGTGCCAGCAGCCTCGCGGGAGGACAGGGGACCTACGAGCAGTACTTC	CASSLAGGQGTYEQYF
.	.	TRBV7-2	TRBJ1-1	TGTGCCAGCAGCGGAAAGGTCTCTGAAGCTTTCTTT	CASSGKVSEAFF
.	few	TRBV15	TRBJ1-6	TGTGCCACCAGCAGAGATCGGGGTTACAATTCACCCCTCCACTTT	CATSRDRGYNSPLHF
.	.	TRBV10-3	TRBJ2-3	TGTGCCGTTAAGGCAGGGGAGTCAGATACGCAGTATTTT	CAVKAGESDTQYF
TRBD2	few	TRBV5-1	TRBJ2-5	TGCGCCAGCAGCTTGGGGACTAGCGGGGCCCAAGAGACCCAGTACTTC	CASSLGTSGAQETQYF
TRBD1	few	TRBV7-9	TRBJ2-4	TGTGCCAGCAGCCCGAGGGACAGGGGTCTAGCCAAAAACATTCAGTACTTC	CASSPRDRGLAKNIQYF
.	.	TRBV24-1	TRBJ1-3	TGTGCCACCAGTGATTCGAAGTCAGGGGCTGGAAACACCATATATTTT	CATSDSKSGAGNTIYF
.	few	TRBV4-2	TRBJ2-2	TGTGCCAGCACCACGTTTGAAGTCACCGGGGAGCTGTTTTTT	CASTTFEVTGELFF
.	.	TRBV11-2	TRBJ2-1	TGTGCCAGCAGCGTAGGGGTAGGCAATGAGCAGTTCTTC	CASSVGVGNEQFF
.	few	TRBV24-1	TRBJ1-2	TGTGCCACCAGTGATTTTTGGGATGGCTACACCTTC	CATSDFWDGYTF
TRBD1	.	TRBV20-1	TRBJ2-2	TGCAGTGCTATCCGACAGGGAACCGCCGGGGAGCTGTTTTTT	CSAIRQGTAGELFF
.	.	TRBV7-9	TRBJ1-1	TGTGCCAGCAGCTTAGGGAACAGGCGGATGAACACTGAAGCTTTCTTT	CASSLGNRRMNTEAFF
TRBD2	.	TRBV20-1	TRBJ2-7	TGCAGTGCTAGAGATCCGGGAGGGTTCGACGAGCAGTACTTC	CSARDPGGFDEQYF
.	few	TRBV12-3/TRBV12-4	TRBJ2-7	TGTGCCAGCAGTCGTGGACCGGACTGGGAGCAGTACTTC	CASSRGPDWEQYF
TRBD1	.	TRBV7-3	TRBJ1-3	TGTGCCAGCAGCTTAACGAACCGGGACAGGTTCCTCTCTGGAAACACCATATATTTT	CASSLTNRDRFLSGNTIYF
.	few	TRBV18	TRBJ2-1	TGTGCCAGCTCACCACGTCAGGGTTACAATGAGCAGTTCTTC	CASSPRQGYNEQFF
.	.	TRBV5-5	TRBJ2-5	TGTGCCAGCAGCCGGGACGTAGCGTCCCAAGAGACCCAGTACTTC	CASSRDVASQETQYF
TRBD1	.	TRBV5-1	TRBJ2-7	TGCGCCAGCAGCTGGGGGACAGGGTACGAGCAGTACTTC	CASSWGTGYEQYF
TRBD1	few	TRBV11-2	TRBJ2-1	TGTGCCAGCAGTCCCGGGACAGGGCCCTACAATGAGCAGTTCTTC	CASSPGTGPYNEQFF
.	.	TRBV12-3/TRBV12-4	TRBJ1-1	TGTGCCAGCAGTTTTGGGGTGAGCACTGAAGCTTTCTTT	CASSFGVSTEAFF
.	.	TRBV6-5	TRBJ2-1	TGTGCCAGCAGTTACATTGGGCAGGGGTATAATGAGCAGTTCTTC	CASSYIGQGYNEQFF
TRBD1	.	TRBV6-1	TRBJ1-2	TGTGCCAGCAGCAAAGGGGGGACAGGCGAATATGGCTACACCTTC	CASSKGGTGEYGYTF
.	few	TRBV6-5	TRBJ2-1	TGTGCCAGCAAGGGGGGCAATGAGCAGTTCTTC	CASKGGNEQFF
.	.	TRBV5-1	TRBJ1-2	TGCGCCAGCAGCTCTGACCTGGGCTATGGCTACACCTTC	CASSSDLGYGYTF
TRBD1	.	TRBV29-1	TRBJ2-7	TGCAGAGCCACAGGGGGCCACTCCTACGAGCAGTACTTC	CRATGGHSYEQYF
.	few	TRBV4-2	TRBJ2-2	TGTGCCAGCAGCCAGGTCCGGACAGACCTTATTGGGGAGCTGTTTTTT	CASSQVRTDLIGELFF
.	many	TRBV7-2	TRBJ2-3	TGTGCCAGCAGCCGGACCCGGGACTCAGATACGCAGTATTTT	CASSRTRDSDTQYF
.	.	TRBV7-8	TRBJ1-1	TGTGCCAGCAGCCTGTCGTCGGGGGGCCAGGGCACTGAAGCTTTCTTT	CASSLSSGGQGTEAFF
.	few	TRBV29-1	TRBJ1-1	TGCAGCGTTGTGAAGATAATGAACACTGAAGCTTTCTTT	CSVVKIMNTEAFF
.	many	TRBV20-1	TRBJ2-2	TGCAGTGCTACCCGAGGAGGAGGGGGGGAGGGCACCGGGGAGCTGTTTTTT	CSATRGGGGEGTGELFF
.	.	TRBV6-2/TRBV6-3	TRBJ2-2	TGTGCCAGCAGGGGACAAGTGAACACCGGGGAGCTGTCTTTT	CASRGQVNTGELSF
TRBD1	.	TRBV12-3/TRBV12-4	TRBJ1-1	TGTGCCAGCAGTTCCGGGGGGGACAGGGGGTTCAGGGACACTGAAGCTTTCTTT	CASSSGGDRGFRDTEAFF
TRBD2	.	TRBV3-1	TRBJ2-5	TGTGCCAGCAGCCAGAGACTAGCCGGAACTGAGACCCAGTACTTC	CASSQRLAGTETQYF
TRBD1	.	TRBV5-1	TRBJ1-1	TGCGCCAGCAGCTCCCCTGACAGGGTAAACACTGAAGCTTTCTTT	CASSSPDRVNTEAFF
TRBD1	.	TRBV28	TRBJ2-5	TGTGCCAGCAGTGACCGACAGGGGGCTATAGGGACCCAGTACTTC	CASSDRQGAIGTQYF